Listed below are T cell receptor beta chains from one sample, sequenced in a study of T cells expressing NK-cell markers. TCRdb reprocessed the 5' RACE reads, keeping one entry per CDR3 protein, no DNA. Listed are roughly 160,000 distinct CDR3 sequences; about 18% falls within the top ten. Sequenced: blood T cells: a sorted CD56 or NKG2C T cell subset, CD4+ or CD8+ T cells, or bulk PBMC T cells (not recorded which). These receptors were obtained from a woman between 18 and 70 years old in good health. Each CDR3 is given with its conserved first and last residue.

CDR3 protein: CSARDPSGAETQYF; V gene: TRBV20-1; CDR3 length: 14; J gene: TRBJ2-5
CDR3 protein: CASSLAGLAGDPNF; V gene: TRBV12-3/TRBV12-4; CDR3 length: 14; J gene: TRBJ2-4
CDR3 protein: CASSLGLPPTDTQYF; V gene: TRBV11-2; CDR3 length: 15; J gene: TRBJ2-3
CDR3 protein: CSARSELLYNEQFF; V gene: TRBV20-1; CDR3 length: 14; J gene: TRBJ2-1
CDR3 protein: CASSDHGGSTDTQYF; V gene: TRBV9; CDR3 length: 15; J gene: TRBJ2-3
CDR3 protein: CASRTGDPDTQYF; V gene: TRBV12-3/TRBV12-4; CDR3 length: 13; J gene: TRBJ2-3
CDR3 protein: CASSRGGTMINIQYF; V gene: TRBV2; CDR3 length: 15; J gene: TRBJ2-4
CDR3 protein: CASSGGRGNSPLHF; V gene: TRBV6-1; CDR3 length: 14; J gene: TRBJ1-6
CDR3 protein: CSAPGTSGASSYNEQFF; V gene: TRBV20-1; CDR3 length: 17; J gene: TRBJ2-1
CDR3 protein: CATSSGLAGGPTLTDTQYF; V gene: TRBV15; CDR3 length: 19; J gene: TRBJ2-3
CDR3 protein: CASSTLAGGLGEQFF; V gene: TRBV7-3; CDR3 length: 15; J gene: TRBJ2-1
CDR3 protein: CSARAVRAPQHF; V gene: TRBV20-1; CDR3 length: 12; J gene: TRBJ1-5
CDR3 protein: CASGAGPSYNEQFF; V gene: TRBV2; CDR3 length: 14; J gene: TRBJ2-1
CDR3 protein: CSVGAGTGRGQYF; V gene: TRBV29-1; CDR3 length: 13; J gene: TRBJ2-7
CDR3 protein: CASSLVGLAIQYF; V gene: TRBV12-3/TRBV12-4; CDR3 length: 13; J gene: TRBJ2-4
CDR3 protein: CASRELAGEQYF; V gene: TRBV2; CDR3 length: 12; J gene: TRBJ2-7
CDR3 protein: CSASAGTPDTQYF; V gene: TRBV20-1; CDR3 length: 13; J gene: TRBJ2-3
CDR3 protein: CASSPWTSAITDTQYF; V gene: TRBV14; CDR3 length: 16; J gene: TRBJ2-3
CDR3 protein: CASSLGGVNGYTF; V gene: TRBV7-9; CDR3 length: 13; J gene: TRBJ1-2
CDR3 protein: CASSLDSGANVLTF; V gene: TRBV5-1; CDR3 length: 14; J gene: TRBJ2-6
CDR3 protein: CASSYQNRGAVSTDTQYF; V gene: TRBV9; CDR3 length: 18; J gene: TRBJ2-3
CDR3 protein: CASSVGVQPSEKLFF; V gene: TRBV9; CDR3 length: 15; J gene: TRBJ1-4
CDR3 protein: CASSVGRANTEAFF; V gene: TRBV27; CDR3 length: 14; J gene: TRBJ1-1
CDR3 protein: CASSLGTGLEFQETQYF; V gene: TRBV5-1; CDR3 length: 17; J gene: TRBJ2-5
CDR3 protein: CASSWRDRGNTEAFF; V gene: TRBV5-5; CDR3 length: 15; J gene: TRBJ1-1
CDR3 protein: CASSSQGFTGELFF; V gene: TRBV5-1; CDR3 length: 14; J gene: TRBJ2-2
CDR3 protein: CSAQRVAETYEQYF; V gene: TRBV20-1; CDR3 length: 14; J gene: TRBJ2-7
CDR3 protein: CSARGRTSGRAVPDTQYF; V gene: TRBV20-1; CDR3 length: 18; J gene: TRBJ2-3
CDR3 protein: CASSSDWRSYNEQFF; V gene: TRBV5-1; CDR3 length: 15; J gene: TRBJ2-1
CDR3 protein: CSAKGQGAPGELFF; V gene: TRBV20-1; CDR3 length: 14; J gene: TRBJ2-2
CDR3 protein: CSARPADRFSGNTIYF; V gene: TRBV20-1; CDR3 length: 16; J gene: TRBJ1-3
CDR3 protein: CASSLFGGEETQYF; V gene: TRBV5-1; CDR3 length: 14; J gene: TRBJ2-5